This paragraph covers one T cell receptor beta chain sequence. As yet, its antigen is unknown. The germline gene is not matched at one end of the junction; a read error may be the cause. The data were produced by immunoSEQ multiplex PCR, yet TCRdb's version contains in-frame clones alone and is incomplete. The data contain roughly 93,000 clones, roughly 80% of them singletons. This record comes from a study of OX40 agonist ivuxolimab in advanced cancers. Study observations and caveats: The authors did not determine the antigen specificity of the expanded peripheral T cells.

Per germline, CDR1 ENHRY and CDR2 SYGVKD. This CDR3 is 15 amino acids long. The chain combines TRBV10-3 with TRBJ2-3, with D perhaps given as TRBD1 or TRBD2 (6 bases each). The specimen comprised CD4+ or CD8+ T cells sorted from blood, sampled in a trial of the OX40 agonist ivuxolimab. The receptor was derived from an adult with an advanced solid tumor such as melanoma, head and neck, liver or kidney cancer. The CDR3 bases are TGTGCCGTCAGAGCTCGCGGGACACACACAGATACGCAGTATTTT. Its translation is CAVRARGTHTDTQYF.